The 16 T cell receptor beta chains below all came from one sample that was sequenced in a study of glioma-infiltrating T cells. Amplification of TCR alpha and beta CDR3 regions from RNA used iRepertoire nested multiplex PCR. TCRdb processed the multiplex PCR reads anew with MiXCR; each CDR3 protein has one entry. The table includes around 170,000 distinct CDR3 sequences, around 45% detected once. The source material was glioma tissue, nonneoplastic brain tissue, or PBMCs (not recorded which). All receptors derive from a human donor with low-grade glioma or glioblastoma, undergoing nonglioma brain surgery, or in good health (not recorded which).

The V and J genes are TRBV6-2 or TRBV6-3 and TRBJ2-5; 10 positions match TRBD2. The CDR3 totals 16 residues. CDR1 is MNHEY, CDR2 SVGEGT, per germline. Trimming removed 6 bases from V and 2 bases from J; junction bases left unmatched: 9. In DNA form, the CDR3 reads TGTGCCAGCAGAACCGCACTAGCGGGATCGCAAGAGACCCAGTACTTC. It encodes CASRTALAGSQETQYF.

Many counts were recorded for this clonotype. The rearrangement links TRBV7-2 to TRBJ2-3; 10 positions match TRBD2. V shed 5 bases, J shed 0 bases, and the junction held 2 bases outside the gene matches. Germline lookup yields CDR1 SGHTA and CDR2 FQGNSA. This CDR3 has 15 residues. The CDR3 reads CASSATSGSTDTQYF. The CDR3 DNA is TGTGCCAGCAGCGCGACTAGCGGGAGCACAGATACGCAGTATTTT.

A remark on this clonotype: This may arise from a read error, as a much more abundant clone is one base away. The CDR3 DNA reads TGTGCCAGCAGTCCCCAACAGGGAGTCCGCGAGCAGTACTTC. It is translated as CASSPQQGVREQYF. The chain employs TRBV28 and TRBJ2-7; D perhaps matches TRBD1 (6 bases). CDR3 length equals 14 residues. Per germline, CDR1 MDHEN and CDR2 SYDVKM. V gave up 5 bases and J gave up 6 bases, with 17 bases separating them.

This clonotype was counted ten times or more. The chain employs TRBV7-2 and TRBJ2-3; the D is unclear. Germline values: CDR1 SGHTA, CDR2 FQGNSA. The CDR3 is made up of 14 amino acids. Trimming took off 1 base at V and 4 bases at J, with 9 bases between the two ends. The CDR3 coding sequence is TGTGCCAGCAGCTTAGGGTCCGTCGCAGATACGCAGTATTTT. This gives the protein CASSLGSVADTQYF.

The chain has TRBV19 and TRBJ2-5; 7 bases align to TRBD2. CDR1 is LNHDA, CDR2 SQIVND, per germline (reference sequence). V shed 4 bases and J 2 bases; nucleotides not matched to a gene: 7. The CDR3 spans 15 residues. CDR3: CASSTTSTEQETQYF. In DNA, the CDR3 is TGTGCCAGTAGTACGACTAGCACCGAACAAGAGACCCAGTACTTC.

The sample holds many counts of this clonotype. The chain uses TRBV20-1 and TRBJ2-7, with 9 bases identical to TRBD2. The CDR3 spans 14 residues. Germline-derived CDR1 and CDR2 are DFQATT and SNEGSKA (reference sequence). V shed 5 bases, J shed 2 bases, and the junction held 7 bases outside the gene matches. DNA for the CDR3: TGCAGTGCTCAACCAGCGGGAGGTACCTACGAGCAGTACTTC. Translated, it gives CSAQPAGGTYEQYF.

CDR3 in DNA: TGTGCCAGCAGCTTTCTAGCGGACACAGATACGCAGTATTTT. Residues: CASSFLADTDTQYF. The V gene is TRBV7-2, the J gene TRBJ2-3, with 7 bases fitting TRBD2. Germline CDR1 and CDR2: SGHTA and FQGNSA. V trimming: 3 bases; J trimming: 2 bases; junction bases outside the gene matches: 2. The CDR3 loop spans 14 amino acids.

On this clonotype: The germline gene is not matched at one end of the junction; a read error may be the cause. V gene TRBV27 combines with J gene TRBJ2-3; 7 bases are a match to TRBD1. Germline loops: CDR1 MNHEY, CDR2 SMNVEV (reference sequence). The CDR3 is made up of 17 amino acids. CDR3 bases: TGTGCCAGCAGTGCCGACACGAGGGGGCGCTGCACACATACGCAGTATTTT. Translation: CASSADTRGRCTHTQYF.

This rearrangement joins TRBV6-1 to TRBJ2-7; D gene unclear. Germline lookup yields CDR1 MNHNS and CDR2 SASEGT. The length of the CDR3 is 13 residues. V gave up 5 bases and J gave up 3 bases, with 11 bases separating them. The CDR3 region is CASSRLAVYEQYF. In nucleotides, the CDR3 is TGTGCCAGCAGTCGACTGGCCGTCTACGAGCAGTACTTC.

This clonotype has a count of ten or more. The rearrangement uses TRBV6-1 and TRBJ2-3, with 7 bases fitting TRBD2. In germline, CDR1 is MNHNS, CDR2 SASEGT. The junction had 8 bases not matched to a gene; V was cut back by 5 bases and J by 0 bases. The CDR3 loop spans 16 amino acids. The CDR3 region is CASSSRGGSSTDTQYF. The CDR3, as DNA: TGTGCCAGCAGTTCTCGCGGGGGATCTAGCACAGATACGCAGTATTTT.

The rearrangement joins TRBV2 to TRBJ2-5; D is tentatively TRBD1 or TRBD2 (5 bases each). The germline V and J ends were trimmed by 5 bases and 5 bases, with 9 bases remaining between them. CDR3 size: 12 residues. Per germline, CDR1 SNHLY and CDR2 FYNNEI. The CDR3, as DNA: TGTGCCAGCAGTACGGGGACCGAGACCCAGTACTTC. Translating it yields CASSTGTETQYF.

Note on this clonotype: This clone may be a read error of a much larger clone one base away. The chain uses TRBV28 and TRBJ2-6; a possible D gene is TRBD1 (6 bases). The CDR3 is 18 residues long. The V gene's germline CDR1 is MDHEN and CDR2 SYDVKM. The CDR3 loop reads CASSLAQQGRAGANVLNF. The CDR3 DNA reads TGTGCCAGCAGTTTAGCCCAACAGGGCAGGGCTGGGGCCAACGTCCTGAATTTC.

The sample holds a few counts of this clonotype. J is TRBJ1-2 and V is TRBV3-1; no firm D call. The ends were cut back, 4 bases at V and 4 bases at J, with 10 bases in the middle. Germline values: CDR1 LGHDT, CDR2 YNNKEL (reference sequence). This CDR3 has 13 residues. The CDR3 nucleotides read TGTGCCAGCAGCCCGGAAGGGCCCTATGGCTACACCTTC. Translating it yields CASSPEGPYGYTF.

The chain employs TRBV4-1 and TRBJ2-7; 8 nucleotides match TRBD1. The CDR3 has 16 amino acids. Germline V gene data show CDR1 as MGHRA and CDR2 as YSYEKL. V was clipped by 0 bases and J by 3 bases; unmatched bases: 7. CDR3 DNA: TGCGCCAGCAGCCAAGATGCGACAGGGGTCATCTACGAGCAGTACTTC. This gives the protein CASSQDATGVIYEQYF.

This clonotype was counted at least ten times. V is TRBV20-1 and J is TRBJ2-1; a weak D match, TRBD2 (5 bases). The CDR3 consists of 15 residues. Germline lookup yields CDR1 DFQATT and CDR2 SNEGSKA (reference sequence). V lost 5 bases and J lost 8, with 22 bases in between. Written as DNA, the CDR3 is TGCAGTGCTTTCCCAGTAGGGCTAGCTTCGGATGAGCAGTTCTTC. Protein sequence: CSAFPVGLASDEQFF.

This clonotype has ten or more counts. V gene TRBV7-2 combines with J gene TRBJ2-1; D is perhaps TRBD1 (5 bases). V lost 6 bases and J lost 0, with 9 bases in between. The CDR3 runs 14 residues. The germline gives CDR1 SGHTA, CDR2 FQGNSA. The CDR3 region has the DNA TGTGCCAGCAGACGGACAAGCTCCTACAATGAGCAGTTCTTC. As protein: CASRRTSSYNEQFF. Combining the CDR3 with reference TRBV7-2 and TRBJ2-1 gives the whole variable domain GAGVSQSPSNKVTEKGKDVELRCDPISGHTALYWYRQSLGQGLEFLIYFQGNSAPDKSGLPSDRFSAERTGGSVSTLTIQRTQQEDSAVYLCASRRTSSYNEQFFGPGTRLTVL.